The 22 T cell receptor beta chains reported below all come from one sample, sequenced in a study of shared T cell receptors in the human thymus (dated by TCRdb to about 2021). The receptor library was made with the immunoSEQ multiplex PCR assay. The table comes from immuneACCESS by way of TCRdb, which keeps in-frame sequences with V and J called. Part of the clones is missing from these tables; in studies checked, under half for an unresolved V gene and the rest for unknown reasons. The sample table lists 700,000 or so clones, 75% to 90% of them with a count of one. The ten largest account for around 0.01% of the sample. In addition, the sample was reused for a study of human thymus T cells.

Sequencing used thymocytes. The receptors here all came from a girl in the first two years of life with a congenital heart defect. Donor details come from another sample of the same person, matched by shared clones.

CDR3 sequence reads: CASSLTRFNTGELFF. As DNA, the CDR3 is TGTGCCAGCAGTCTCACAAGATTTAACACCGGGGAGCTGTTTTTT. The chain links TRBV6-1 to TRBJ2-2; D gene ambiguous. CDR1 and CDR2 (germline): MNHNS, SASEGT. The CDR3 loop spans 15 amino acids. Trimming stripped 5 bases from V and 2 bases from J, with 12 bases between.

The rearrangement uses TRBV18 and TRBJ2-5; possible D gene TRBD1, 5 bases. Looked up from germline, CDR1 is KGHSH and CDR2 is LQKENI. The length of the CDR3 is 13 residues. V lost 5 bases to trimming and J lost 2 bases, with 9 bases between them. DNA for the CDR3: TGTGCCAGCTCAAAAACAGGACAAGAGACCCAGTACTTC. Its translation is CASSKTGQETQYF.

This chain joins TRBV25-1 and TRBJ1-3; D is uncertain. The CDR3 loop spans 18 amino acids. Trimming took off 2 bases at V and 7 bases at J, with 24 bases between the two ends. Per the germline V gene, CDR1 is MGHDK and CDR2 is SYGVNS. Written as DNA, the CDR3 is TGTGCCAGCAGTGAAGGCGGGGTAGGACCGGTTATTAGGAACACCATATATTTT. Translation gives CASSEGGVGPVIRNTIYF.

This chain joins TRBV18 and TRBJ1-1, with 10 nucleotides matching TRBD1. The J segment lost 3 bases and the V segment lost 4 bases, leaving 17 bases of the junction unmatched. The germline CDR1 and CDR2 sequences are KGHSH and LQKENI. The CDR3 sequence is 19 residues long. CDR3 region: CASSRYPGQGERDDTEAFF. CDR3 in DNA: TGTGCCAGCTCACGGTACCCCGGACAGGGGGAAAGGGATGACACTGAAGCTTTCTTT.

CDR3 sequence: CASTGTEAFF. In DNA form, the CDR3 reads TGTGCCAGCACGGGTACTGAAGCTTTCTTT. V usage is TRBV7-9 and J usage is TRBJ1-1; no clear D gene. The germline V and J ends were trimmed by 7 bases and 5 bases, with 5 bases remaining between them. Germline V gene lookup returns CDR1 SEHNR and CDR2 FQNEAQ (reference sequence). The CDR3 has 10 residues. The full variable domain, with the rest looked up from reference TRBV7-9 and TRBJ1-1, is DTGVSQNPRHKITKRGQNVTFRCDPISEHNRLYWYRQTLGQGPEFLTYFQNEAQLEKSRLLSDRFSAERPKGSFSTLEIQRTEQGDSAMYLCASTGTEAFFGQGTRLTVV.

This clone was seen a handful of times. The chain combines TRBV5-6 with TRBJ1-2, with TRBD1 matching over 7 bases. The CDR3 is made up of 16 amino acids. CDR1 is SGHDT and CDR2 is YYEEEE in the germline V gene. The trim removed 4 bases at V and 3 bases at J, leaving 12 bases unmatched. CDR3 in DNA: TGTGCCAGCAGCGCCCCCGGGCAGGGGGATTACTATGGCTACACCTTC. This gives the protein CASSAPGQGDYYGYTF.

A word on this clone: Within the sample, other DNA sequences also encode this same CDR3. The chain is built from TRBV5-1 and TRBJ1-5; D is unclear. With 0 bases removed from V and 0 bases from J, the gap between germline ends came to 10 bases. The CDR3 is 16 amino acids. Per germline, CDR1 SGHRS and CDR2 YFSETQ. The CDR3 loop is CASSLGPDYSNQPQHF. The CDR3 DNA is TGCGCCAGCAGCTTGGGACCCGACTATAGCAATCAGCCCCAGCATTTT.

This clone was counted only a few times. The chain is built from TRBV7-9 and TRBJ2-7; tentative D call: TRBD2 (6 bases). The CDR3 has 12 amino acids. Germline-derived CDR1 and CDR2 are SEHNR and FQNEAQ (reference sequence). V lost 5 bases and J 7 bases, leaving 12 bases between the germline ends. The CDR3 nucleotides are TGTGCCAGCAGCCGAAGGGCGGGGGAGCAGTACTTC. Translating it yields CASSRRAGEQYF.

V and J are TRBV28 and TRBJ2-1, with D perhaps TRBD1 (6 bases). The CDR3 runs 17 residues. The ends were cut back, 10 bases at V and 1 base at J, with 23 bases in the middle. Per germline, CDR1 MDHEN and CDR2 SYDVKM. The CDR3 coding sequence is TGTGCCACCCAGAGACCAAATCGAAGGGGGTCCTACAATGAGCAGTTCTTC. Protein: CATQRPNRRGSYNEQFF. The full variable domain, rest sourced from reference TRBV28 and TRBJ2-1, is DVKVTQSSRYLVKRTGEKVFLECVQDMDHENMFWYRQDPGLGLRLIYFSYDVKMKEKGDIPEGYSVSREKKERFSLILESASTNQTSMYLCATQRPNRRGSYNEQFFGPGTRLTVL.

This clone was detected only once. The V call is TRBV19, the J call TRBJ2-7, with D maybe TRBD2 (5 bases). V lost 10 bases, J lost 4 bases, and 17 bases lay in between. The germline V gene has CDR1 LNHDA and CDR2 SQIVND (reference sequence). The CDR3 sequence is 13 residues long. The CDR3 reads CAIRNRRIYEQYF. CDR3 coding DNA: TGTGCCATTCGAAATCGGAGGATATACGAGCAGTACTTC. The full variable domain, rest sourced from reference TRBV19 and TRBJ2-7, is DGGITQSPKYLFRKEGQNVTLSCEQNLNHDAMYWYRQDPGQGLRLIYYSQIVNDFQKGDIAEGYSVSREKKESFPLTVTSAQKNPTAFYLCAIRNRRIYEQYFGPGTRLTVT.

The rearrangement links TRBV9 to TRBJ2-5; 7 bases line up with TRBD1. Germline V gene lookup returns CDR1 SGDLS and CDR2 YYNGEE. The CDR3 covers 14 residues. Trimming removed 2 bases from V and 0 bases from J; junction bases left unmatched: 1. Here the CDR3 reads CASSVTGYQETQYF. The CDR3 DNA is TGTGCCAGCAGCGTGACAGGGTACCAAGAGACCCAGTACTTC.

This chain uses TRBV19 with TRBJ2-5; 7 bases are a match to TRBD1. Germline V CDR1 and CDR2: LNHDA, SQIVND (reference sequence). V lost 0 bases and J lost 2; bases outside the gene matches: 0. The CDR3 is 14 amino acids. In DNA form, the CDR3 reads TGTGCCAGTAGTATAGACAGGGGGCAAGAGACCCAGTACTTC. Protein sequence: CASSIDRGQETQYF.

The chain joins TRBV28 to TRBJ1-2; TRBD1 matches 8 bases. The CDR3 consists of 15 residues. The germline CDR1 and CDR2 sequences are MDHEN and SYDVKM. Germline trimming cut 3 bases from V and 5 bases from J; bases unmatched to any gene: 8. CDR3 in amino acids: CASSFPPGQDYGYTF. CDR3 nucleotides: TGTGCCAGCAGTTTTCCTCCGGGACAGGATTATGGCTACACCTTC.

J is TRBJ2-7 and V is TRBV6-4, with 10 bases aligning to TRBD1. V trimming: 2 bases; J trimming: 5 bases; junction bases outside the gene matches: 12. From germline, CDR1 is MRHNA and CDR2 SNTAGT. CDR3 length equals 17 residues. CDR3 loop: CASSDKNVRQGAHEQYF. CDR3 nucleotides: TGTGCCAGCAGTGACAAGAATGTGCGACAGGGGGCCCACGAGCAGTACTTC.

The chain carries TRBV5-4 and TRBJ2-6; TRBD1 might be the D (5 bases). CDR3 length: 16 amino acids. Germline CDR1 is SGHNT and CDR2 is YYREEE (reference sequence). With 6 bases removed from V and 0 bases from J, the gap between germline ends came to 13 bases. In nucleotides, the CDR3 is TGTGCCAGCACCAACAGGTGTTTCTCTGGGGCCAACGTCCTGACTTTC. This sequence encodes CASTNRCFSGANVLTF.

This clone was seen more than once but under ten times. The chain is built from TRBV20-1 and TRBJ1-4; D gene uncertain. V was clipped by 8 bases and J by 8 bases, with 9 bases between them. The CDR3 has 10 amino acids. Germline assignment: CDR1 DFQATT and CDR2 SNEGSKA (reference sequence). CDR3 in DNA: TGCAGTACATCCAGAGAAAAACTGTTTTTT. Residues: CSTSREKLFF.

The V gene is TRBV5-1, the J gene TRBJ2-7; 9 bases align to TRBD1. Per the germline V gene, CDR1 is SGHRS and CDR2 is YFSETQ. The V gene end was trimmed by 3 bases and the J gene end by 5 bases; junction bases not matched to a gene: 9. CDR3 length: 15 amino acids. CDR3 sequence: CASSCSGTGIHEQYF. The DNA for the CDR3 is TGCGCCAGCAGCTGTTCCGGGACAGGGATCCACGAGCAGTACTTC.

The rearrangement links TRBV5-8 to TRBJ2-4; 8 bases agree with TRBD1. The CDR3 has 14 residues. Germline values: CDR1 SGHTS, CDR2 YDEGEE. The junction had 12 bases not matched to a gene; V was cut back by 9 bases and J by 7 bases. This CDR3 is CATPLGQGANIQYF. The CDR3 nucleotides read TGTGCCACCCCACTGGGGCAGGGGGCGAACATTCAGTACTTC.

This clone is a singleton in its sample. V gene TRBV18 combines with J gene TRBJ1-2, with 9 bases identical to TRBD1. Germline CDR1 reads KGHSH; CDR2 reads LQKENI. CDR3 size: 16 residues. V lost 3 bases and J lost 3; bases outside the gene matches: 8. CDR3 residues: CASSPDRGFVDYGYTF. The CDR3 nucleotides are TGTGCCAGCTCACCCGACAGGGGGTTCGTCGACTATGGCTACACCTTC.

V gene TRBV27 combines with J gene TRBJ1-1, with D uncertain. The CDR3 extends over 11 amino acids. Trimming stripped 7 bases from V and 2 bases from J, with 5 bases between. Germline CDR1 reads MNHEY; CDR2 reads SMNVEV (reference sequence). The CDR3 reads CASKANTEAFF. The CDR3 nucleotides are TGTGCCAGCAAAGCTAACACTGAAGCTTTCTTT.

The chain recombines TRBV5-1 with TRBJ2-5; D may be TRBD1 (5 bases). Germline V gene data show CDR1 as SGHRS and CDR2 as YFSETQ. This CDR3 has 14 residues. V was cut by 3 bases and J by 0 bases, with 9 bases left in between. The CDR3: CASSSQGYQETQYF. The DNA for the CDR3 is TGCGCCAGCAGCTCGCAGGGTTACCAAGAGACCCAGTACTTC. Using reference TRBV5-1 and TRBJ2-5 for the parts outside the CDR3, the full variable domain is KAGVTQTPRYLIKTRGQQVTLSCSPISGHRSVSWYQQTPGQGLQFLFEYFSETQRNKGNFPGRFSGRQFSNSRSEMNVSTLELGDSALYLCASSSQGYQETQYFGPGTRLLVL.

The chain joins TRBV14 to TRBJ2-7; D remains ambiguous. The CDR3 runs to 13 residues. V gave up 3 bases and J gave up 7 bases, with 13 bases separating them. Looked up from germline, CDR1 is SGHDN and CDR2 is FVKESK. DNA of the CDR3: TGTGCCAGCAGCCAGGGCACCCTTGGGGAGCAGTACTTC. Protein product: CASSQGTLGEQYF. The variable domain in full, completed from reference TRBV14 and TRBJ2-7, reads EAGVTQFPSHSVIEKGQTVTLRCDPISGHDNLYWYRRVMGKEIKFLLHFVKESKQDESGMPNNRFLAERTGGTYSTLKVQPAELEDSGVYFCASSQGTLGEQYFGPGTRLTVT.